A selection of T cell receptor beta chains follows, all from one sample in a study of cytotoxic CD8 clonotypes in ibrutinib-treated CLL. The repertoire was sequenced with immunoSEQ multiplex PCR; TCRdb's copy has only in-frame clones and lacks some. The data show 200,000 or so clones, around 70% seen once. The sample here was PBMCs, taken after 12 months of ibrutinib treatment. These receptors were taken from a human donor with chronic lymphocytic leukemia. CDR3s include the opening cysteine and the closing phenylalanine or tryptophan. The order of the fields is V gene, J gene, clone size, D gene, CDR3 DNA, CDR3 protein. D genes are given only for firm matches. Size values are once, few and many counts, or a class for expanded clones, and some rows have none.

>TRBV5-1|TRBJ1-2|.|.
TGCGCCAGCAGCTTGGCAGGGGCTGGTGGCTACACCTTC
CASSLAGAGGYTF
>TRBV28|TRBJ2-2|.|.
TGTGCCAGCAGTTTACGAGGGGAGCTGTTTTTT
CASSLRGELFF
>TRBV28|TRBJ2-7|once|.
TGTGCCAGCAGTTCGTCTTACAGGTCGAGTGAGCAGTACTTC
CASSSSYRSSEQYF
>TRBV5-1|TRBJ2-3|.|TRBD2
TGCGCCAGCAGCTCAGAGCGGGGGGGCCAGGATACGCAGTATTTT
CASSSERGGQDTQYF
>TRBV5-4|TRBJ2-1|many|TRBD1
TGTGCCAGCAGCTGGACCGGGACAGGGTCCTACAATGAGCAGTTCTTC
CASSWTGTGSYNEQFF
>TRBV30|TRBJ2-1|few|.
TGTGCCTGGAGTGGCCACAATGAGCAGTTCTTC
CAWSGHNEQFF
>TRBV28|TRBJ1-3|.|.
TGTGCCAGCATTTTACAGGGTGCTGGAAACACCATATATTTT
CASILQGAGNTIYF
>TRBV6-5|TRBJ1-5|.|TRBD1
TGTGCCAGCAGCAGGGACAGGGGAGGCAATCAGCCCCAGCATTTT
CASSRDRGGNQPQHF
>TRBV15|TRBJ2-7|.|TRBD2
TGTGCCACCAGCAGAGATACTAGCGGGAGACACGAGCAGTACTTC
CATSRDTSGRHEQYF
>TRBV27|TRBJ2-7|few|.
TGTGCCAGCAGTGGGGGGTTCTCCTACGAGCAGTACTTC
CASSGGFSYEQYF
>TRBV5-1|TRBJ2-6|.|.
TGCGCCAGCAGCCGGGACATCAGCTCTGGGGCCAACGTCCTGACTTTC
CASSRDISSGANVLTF
>TRBV2|TRBJ1-1|.|.
TGTGCCAGCAGTCTGCCTGGCGGGGGGACTGAAGCTTTCTTT
CASSLPGGGTEAFF
>TRBV11-2|TRBJ1-1|.|.
TGTGCCAGCAGCTTAGATGCAGGATTGAACACTGAAGCTTTCTTT
CASSLDAGLNTEAFF
>TRBV6-1|TRBJ1-2|.|.
TGTGCCAGCAGTGAACGGGCGGGGGGTGCCTATGGCTACACCTTC
CASSERAGGAYGYTF
>TRBV7-3|TRBJ1-1|.|.
TGTGCCAGCAGCTTAATGTCTGAGAACACTGAAGCTTTCTTT
CASSLMSENTEAFF
>TRBV6-1|TRBJ1-5|few|.
TGTGCCAGCACTCTCCCTGGGCGGAATCAGCCCCAGCATTTT
CASTLPGRNQPQHF
>TRBV9|TRBJ1-5|few|TRBD1
TGTGCCAGCAGCCCCGGACAGGGGTCCTATCAGCCCCAGCATTTT
CASSPGQGSYQPQHF
>TRBV19|TRBJ1-2|.|.
TGTGCCAGTTCCCGGGACGGGCTCTATGGCTACACCTTC
CASSRDGLYGYTF
>TRBV6-6|TRBJ1-1|few|.
TGTGCCAGCAGCCCAAACACTGAAGCTTTCTTT
CASSPNTEAFF
>TRBV5-6|TRBJ2-1|.|.
TGTGCCAGCAGCTGGGGGATCTCCTACAATGAGCAGTTCTTC
CASSWGISYNEQFF
>TRBV7-6|TRBJ2-5|.|.
TGTGCCAGCAGCTTAGCGGGACGAGAGACCCAGTACTTC
CASSLAGRETQYF
>TRBV15|TRBJ1-5|.|TRBD1
TGTGCCACCAGCAGAGGGACAGGTCTGTCCCAGCCCCAGCATTTT
CATSRGTGLSQPQHF
>TRBV9|TRBJ2-7|.|.
TGTGCCAGCAGCGTAGCCTCGACTACGCCAGAGCAGTACTTC
CASSVASTTPEQYF
>TRBV9|TRBJ2-2|.|.
TGTGCCAGCAGCTTCCAGGCAGGGGCTGACACCGGGGAGCTGTTTTTT
CASSFQAGADTGELFF
>TRBV11-3|TRBJ2-7|once|TRBD2
TGTGCCAGCAGCTTAACTAGCGGGACCTACGAGCAGTACTTC
CASSLTSGTYEQYF
>TRBV6-1|TRBJ2-7|.|.
TGTGCCAGCAGTCCCCTGGACAGTCAACAGTACTTC
CASSPLDSQQYF
>TRBV18|TRBJ1-5|.|.
TGTGCCAGCTCACCCGGGGCGGGGAATCGTCAGCCCCAGCATTTT
CASSPGAGNRQPQHF
>TRBV7-6|TRBJ2-2|.|TRBD2
TGTGCCAGCAGCTTAGTACCTAGCGGGATCACCGGGGAGCTGTTTTTT
CASSLVPSGITGELFF
>TRBV6-1|TRBJ1-4|.|.
TGTGCCAGCAGTGAAAGAGTGGTGGGGCGTAATGAAAAACTGTTTTTT
CASSERVVGRNEKLFF
>TRBV2|TRBJ1-2|.|.
TGTGCCAGCAGTGAACGGAACGACTATGGCTACACCTTC
CASSERNDYGYTF
>TRBV6-5|TRBJ1-5|.|TRBD1
TGTGCCAGCAGCCCCGACAGGGGGGGCAATCAGCCCCAGCATTTT
CASSPDRGGNQPQHF
>TRBV30|TRBJ1-4|.|.
TGTGCCTGGAGGGTCGGGGGGACCCGAACTAATGAAAAACTGTTTTTT
CAWRVGGTRTNEKLFF
>TRBV9|TRBJ1-1|.|.
TGTGCCAGCAGCCCCCGCCCAAGGCACACATTAGCACCTAGTGAAGCTTTCTTT
CASSPRPRHTLAPSEAFF
>TRBV27|TRBJ1-4|.|.
TGTGCCAGCAGTCTAGAAGGAACTATGGGTGAAAAACTGTTTTTT
CASSLEGTMGEKLFF
>TRBV7-7|TRBJ2-7|.|.
TGTGCTAGCAGCAAATCTGGGCTCTCCTACGAGCAGTACTTC
CASSKSGLSYEQYF
>TRBV4-2|TRBJ2-5|.|.
TGTGCCAGCAGCCCGTCTGGCGGGGGCCACGAAGAGACCCAGTACTTC
CASSPSGGGHEETQYF
>TRBV30|TRBJ1-5|.|.
TGTGCCTGGAAAGGGGTTGGGGCAAGCAATCAGCCCCAGCATTTT
CAWKGVGASNQPQHF
>TRBV5-1|TRBJ2-5|.|.
TGCGCCAGCAGCTCCGGGGAGCTGGGGGAGACCCAGTACTTC
CASSSGELGETQYF
>TRBV5-6|TRBJ1-2|.|.
TGTGCCAGCAGCTTGGGGGGGACTGATGGCTACACCTTC
CASSLGGTDGYTF